The 5 T cell receptor beta chains in this list originate from one sample, sequenced in a study of T cells in Graves' hyperthyroidism and ophthalmopathy. Amplified TCR beta CDR3 regions derived from RNA transcripts. The TCR CDR3 was amplified in a first-round RT-PCR using the HTBI primer set. TCRdb re-called the multiplex PCR reads with MiXCR, one entry per CDR3 protein. The data contain 650,000 to 800,000 distinct CDR3 sequences, roughly 46% of them singletons. The specimen sequenced was peripheral blood or thyroid tissue (not recorded which). Receptor source: an adult man with Graves' disease, either hyperthyroidism or ophthalmopathy (not recorded which).

The V call is TRBV12-5, the J call TRBJ1-1; no firm D call. V lost 0 bases and J 8 bases, leaving 7 bases between the germline ends. There are 12 residues in the CDR3. Germline V gives CDR1 LGHNT, CDR2 FRNRAP. As DNA, the CDR3 is TGTGCTAGTGGTTTGGTAACCACAGAAGCTTTCTTT. Translation: CASGLVTTEAFF.

The genes are TRBV29-1 and TRBJ1-2; D perhaps matches TRBD1 (5 bases). Per the germline V gene, CDR1 is SQVTM and CDR2 is ANQGSEA. Trimming removed 8 bases at V and 6 bases at J, with 13 bases between. There are 11 residues in the CDR3. Here the CDR3 reads CSQSGSDGYTF. In DNA form, the CDR3 reads TGCAGCCAATCAGGGTCGGATGGCTACACCTTC.

This clonotype was detected ten times or more. J is TRBJ1-1 and V is TRBV7-9; D is unresolved. Germline assignment: CDR1 SEHNR and CDR2 FQNEAQ (reference sequence). Trimming pared 5 bases from V and 4 bases from J, leaving 14 bases between. The CDR3 totals 14 residues. CDR3 amino acids: CASSLVEVLTEAFF. CDR3 DNA sequence: TGTGCCAGCAGCCTAGTGGAGGTACTCACTGAAGCTTTCTTT.

This clonotype turned up a few times. This chain joins TRBV7-6 and TRBJ1-6; D remains unclear. The V and J ends lost 1 base and 0 bases respectively, with 10 bases between them. Looked up from germline, CDR1 is SGHVS and CDR2 is FNYEAQ. The CDR3 consists of 17 residues. The CDR3 region is CASSLGAVRSYNSPLHF. CDR3 nucleotide sequence: TGTGCCAGCAGCTTAGGGGCGGTGCGCTCCTATAATTCACCCCTCCACTTT. Variable domain in full (rest from reference TRBV7-6 and TRBJ1-6): GAGVSQSPRYKVTKRGQDVALRCDPISGHVSLYWYRQALGQGPEFLTYFNYEAQQDKSGLPNDRFSAERPEGSISTLTIQRTEQRDSAMYRCASSLGAVRSYNSPLHFGNGTRLTVT.

Ten or more counts support this clonotype. The chain joins TRBV2 to TRBJ2-7, with 8 bases aligning to TRBD1. The V gene end was trimmed by 6 bases and the J gene end by 4 bases; junction bases not matched to a gene: 8. CDR1 is SNHLY and CDR2 is FYNNEI in the germline V gene. This CDR3 region has 14 residues. The CDR3 bases are TGTGCCAGCAGCGCTGGACAGGGACATTACGAGCAGTACTTC. Protein: CASSAGQGHYEQYF.